These 15 T cell receptor beta chains originate from one sample sequenced in a study of cytomegalovirus exposure and HLA in healthy donors. Repertoires were generated with immunoSEQ multiplex PCR, while TCRdb's copy carries only in-frame clones and drops some. The sample records roughly 120,000 clones, under 90% being singletons. Sequenced input: PBMCs. These receptors all come from a woman aged 25 to 39 in good health and CMV-seronegative.

This sequence joins TRBV27 and TRBJ1-2; the D gene is possibly TRBD1 (6 bases). CDR3 length equals 15 residues. From germline, CDR1 is MNHEY and CDR2 SMNVEV (reference sequence). Trimming shortened V by 6 bases and J by 0 bases, and 14 bases separated the two germline ends. CDR3 DNA: TGTGCCAGCAGCGACTCGGGACACCCTAACTATGGCTACACCTTC. Residues: CASSDSGHPNYGYTF.

The V and J genes are TRBV12-5 and TRBJ2-5; no clear D. V was pared by 4 bases and J by 4 bases, with 10 bases between. Germline V lookup: CDR1 LGHNT, CDR2 FRNRAP. The CDR3 is 13 residues long. The CDR3 DNA follows: TGTGCTAGTGGTTCCGGTAGTGGAGAGACCCAGTACTTC. Residues: CASGSGSGETQYF.

The chain carries TRBV4-3 and TRBJ2-3; a weak D match, TRBD2 (5 bases). CDR1 and CDR2 from the germline V gene are LGHNA and YSLEER. The germline V and J ends were trimmed by 0 bases and 6 bases, with 19 bases remaining between them. CDR3 length: 17 amino acids. Here the CDR3 reads CASSQDHGLIAGDTQYF. The CDR3, as DNA: TGCGCCAGCAGCCAAGATCATGGACTCATAGCTGGGGATACGCAGTATTTT.

This clone has just one count. The V and J genes are TRBV6-5 and TRBJ2-1; 8 bases fit TRBD2. The CDR3 is made up of 15 amino acids. Germline-derived CDR1 and CDR2 are MNHEY and SVGAGI. V lost 2 bases to trimming and J lost 10 bases; unmatched junction nucleotides: 10. CDR3 DNA sequence: TGTGCCAGCAGTTACACCGCGGGGGGAAGAGCGGAGCAGTTCTTC. Translation: CASSYTAGGRAEQFF.

The chain is built from TRBV7-2 and TRBJ2-7, with D perhaps TRBD1 (7 bases). This CDR3 comprises 14 residues. Germline values: CDR1 SGHTA, CDR2 FQGNSA. Trimming cost V 1 base and J 3 bases, with 10 bases left between them. The CDR3 is CASSLEQGGYEQYF. CDR3 sequence (DNA): TGTGCCAGCAGCTTAGAGCAGGGGGGCTACGAGCAGTACTTC.

The chain has TRBV9 and TRBJ2-2; D remains ambiguous. CDR1 is SGDLS, CDR2 YYNGEE, per germline. CDR3 length: 15 residues. Trimming pared 3 bases from V and 7 bases from J, leaving 16 bases between. The DNA for the CDR3 is TGTGCCAGCAGCGCTCGTGGAGATACGATCGGGGAGCTGTTTTTT. This codes for CASSARGDTIGELFF.

V usage is TRBV29-1 and J usage is TRBJ1-2, with D possibly being TRBD1 (5 bases). The germline V and J ends were trimmed by 4 bases and 2 bases, with 11 bases remaining between them. The germline V gene has CDR1 SQVTM and CDR2 ANQGSEA. This CDR3 has 13 amino acids. The CDR3 loop reads CSVGDRSNYGYTF. In nucleotides, the CDR3 is TGCAGCGTTGGAGACAGATCAAACTATGGCTACACCTTC.

The gene calls are TRBV7-9 and TRBJ1-1, with D hard to call. The ends were cut back, 2 bases at V and 12 bases at J, with 10 bases in the middle. Germline V gene data show CDR1 as SEHNR and CDR2 as FQNEAQ (reference sequence). The CDR3 is 11 amino acids. The CDR3: CASSLTGKPFF. The CDR3 region has the DNA TGTGCCAGCAGCTTAACGGGGAAACCTTTCTTT.

V gene TRBV25-1 combines with J gene TRBJ1-1; no reliable D call. Germline assignment: CDR1 MGHDK and CDR2 SYGVNS. The CDR3 is 11 residues long. Trimming cost V 5 bases and J 3 bases, with 4 bases left between them. This CDR3 reads CASSRYTEAFF. The CDR3, as DNA: TGTGCCAGCAGTCGGTACACTGAAGCTTTCTTT.

The rearrangement links TRBV7-2 to TRBJ2-5; no clear D gene. Germline CDR1 and CDR2: SGHTA and FQGNSA. The CDR3 has 14 residues. V was cut by 1 base and J by 3 bases, with 9 bases left in between. The DNA of the CDR3 is TGTGCCAGCAGCTTAGATCCCGCGAAAGAGACCCAGTACTTC. The encoded protein is CASSLDPAKETQYF.

CDR3: CASSPRTGEEAFF. CDR3 coding DNA: TGCGCCAGCAGCCCCCGGACAGGGGAAGAAGCTTTCTTT. The chain joins TRBV4-3 to TRBJ1-1; 9 positions agree with TRBD1. V lost 4 bases and J lost 8; bases outside the gene matches: 5. Germline V lookup: CDR1 LGHNA, CDR2 YSLEER. The CDR3 is 13 amino acids.

This clone appeared a single time. This chain joins TRBV5-4 and TRBJ1-2; 8 bases line up with TRBD1. J was trimmed by 10 bases and V by 4 bases; bases with no gene match: 6. The CDR3 runs to 12 residues. Germline CDR1 and CDR2: SGHNT and YYREEE (reference sequence). CDR3 sequence reads: CASSQEDRDYTF. CDR3 nucleotides: TGTGCCAGCAGCCAGGAGGACAGGGACTACACCTTC.

The J gene is TRBJ2-6, the V gene TRBV10-3; D not resolved. This CDR3 spans 15 amino acids. V lost 8 bases and J 2 bases, leaving 13 bases between the germline ends. Germline-derived CDR1 and CDR2 are ENHRY and SYGVKD. This CDR3 is CAIGVATAGANVLTF. CDR3 DNA: TGTGCCATCGGTGTGGCCACAGCTGGGGCCAACGTCCTGACTTTC.

In this sample, this clone turned up once. V is TRBV7-3 and J is TRBJ1-6, with D unclear. Trimming left V 2 bases short and J 10 bases short, with 12 bases between. There are 14 residues in the CDR3. Germline lookup yields CDR1 SGHTA and CDR2 FQGTGA. CDR3 region: CASSLGLSGSPLHF. DNA for the CDR3: TGTGCCAGCAGCTTAGGCCTGAGCGGGTCACCCCTCCACTTT. The whole variable domain, remainder taken from reference TRBV7-3 and TRBJ1-6, is GAGVSQTPSNKVTEKGKYVELRCDPISGHTALYWYRQSLGQGPEFLIYFQGTGAADDSGLPNDRFFAVRPEGSVSTLKIQRTERGDSAVYLCASSLGLSGSPLHFGNGTRLTVT.

J is TRBJ1-1 and V is TRBV25-1; possibly TRBD1 for D (5 bases). This CDR3 comprises 14 residues. Germline CDR1 MGHDK, CDR2 SYGVNS. V was trimmed by 6 bases and J by 4 bases, leaving 15 bases between them. The CDR3 region is CASRSQGLVTEAFF. In nucleotides, the CDR3 is TGTGCCAGCAGAAGTCAGGGTCTGGTCACTGAAGCTTTCTTT. The variable domain in full, with the rest retrieved from reference TRBV25-1 and TRBJ1-1, is EADIYQTPRYLVIGTGKKITLECSQTMGHDKMYWYQQDPGMELHLIHYSYGVNSTEKGDLSSESTVSRIRTEHFPLTLESARPSHTSQYLCASRSQGLVTEAFFGQGTRLTVV.